The entry below gives a single T cell receptor beta chain sequence along with its context. The target antigen is unknown. The assay was immunoSEQ multiplex PCR, and TCRdb's table has in-frame clones only and misses some. This sample has about 64,000 clones, with around 90% found just once. The validation cohort, a group of 90 to 150 subjects, included the donors and was separate from the approximately 680-subject first cohort. This entry comes from a study of cytomegalovirus exposure and HLA in healthy donors. Study-wide findings and caveats: According to a subsequent analysis, TCR clusters identified in the first cohort showed a tendency to co-occur across the 120 validation repertoires. The authors confirmed in vitro that a few CMV-associated chains were specific for CMV antigens.

The clonotype was recovered from a young woman in good health and CMV-seronegative. The sample taken for sequencing was PBMCs.

CDR3 coding DNA: TGTGCCAGCAGCCAGAGGGAGATGGGCACAGATACGCAGTATTTT. It yields the protein CASSQREMGTDTQYF. The V call is TRBV4-2, the J call TRBJ2-3; D may be TRBD2 (5 bases). The CDR3 extends over 15 amino acids. The germline V gene has CDR1 LGHNA and CDR2 YNFKEQ. V was pared by 3 bases and J by 1 base, with 11 bases between.